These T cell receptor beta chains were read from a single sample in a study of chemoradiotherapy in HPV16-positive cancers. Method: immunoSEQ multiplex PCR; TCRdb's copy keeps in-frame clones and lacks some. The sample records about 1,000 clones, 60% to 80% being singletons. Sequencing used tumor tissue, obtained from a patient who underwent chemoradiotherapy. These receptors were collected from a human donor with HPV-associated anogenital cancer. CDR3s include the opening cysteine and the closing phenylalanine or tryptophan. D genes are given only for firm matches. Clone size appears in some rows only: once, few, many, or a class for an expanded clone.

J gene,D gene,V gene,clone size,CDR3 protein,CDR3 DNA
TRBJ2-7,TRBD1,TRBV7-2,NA,CASSLRGHYEQYF,TGTGCCAGCAGCTTGAGGGGGCACTACGAGCAGTACTTC
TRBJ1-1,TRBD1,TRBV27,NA,CASRATSGGTEAFF,TGTGCCAGCAGAGCAACTTCAGGGGGCACTGAAGCTTTCTTT
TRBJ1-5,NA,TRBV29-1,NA,CSVEEQTGQPQHF,TGCAGCGTTGAAGAGCAAACCGGTCAGCCCCAGCATTTT
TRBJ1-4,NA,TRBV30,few,CACSGYGANEKLFF,TGTGCCTGTTCAGGATACGGGGCTAATGAAAAACTGTTTTTT
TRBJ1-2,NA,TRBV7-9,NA,CASSLAVPVYGYTF,TGTGCCAGCAGCTTAGCGGTTCCCGTTTATGGCTACACCTTC
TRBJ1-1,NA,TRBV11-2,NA,CASSLLTEAFF,TGTGCCAGCAGCCTACTCACAGAAGCTTTCTTT
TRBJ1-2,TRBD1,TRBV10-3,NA,CAISDGTGAYLF,TGTGCCATCAGTGATGGGACAGGGGCCTATCTCTTC
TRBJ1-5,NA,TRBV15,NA,CATSERRGGNQPQHF,TGTGCCACCAGCGAAAGAAGGGGGGGCAATCAGCCCCAGCATTTT
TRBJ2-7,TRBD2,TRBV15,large,CATRGPGLAGGSYEQYF,TGTGCCACCAGGGGGCCGGGACTAGCGGGGGGGTCCTACGAGCAGTACTTC
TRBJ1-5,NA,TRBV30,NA,CAWGLHQPQHF,TGTGCCTGGGGGTTACACCAGCCCCAGCATTTT
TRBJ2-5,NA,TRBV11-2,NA,CASSFQSLETQYF,TGTGCCAGCAGCTTCCAGTCCCTAGAGACCCAGTACTTC
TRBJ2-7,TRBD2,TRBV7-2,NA,CASSASAGGPYEQYF,TGTGCCAGCAGCGCCTCAGCGGGGGGGCCCTACGAGCAGTACTTC
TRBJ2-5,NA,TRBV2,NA,CASSNSLSFYQETQYF,TGTGCCAGCAGCAACAGTTTATCCTTCTACCAAGAGACCCAGTACTTC
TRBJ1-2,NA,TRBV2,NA,CASRRTGHSYGYTF,TGTGCCAGCAGGCGAACGGGACACAGCTATGGCTACACCTTC
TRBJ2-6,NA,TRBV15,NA,CATSRDMGSGANVLTF,TGTGCCACCAGCAGAGATATGGGCTCTGGGGCCAACGTCCTGACTTTC
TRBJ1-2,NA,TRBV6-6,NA,CASSYSPRGYTF,TGTGCCAGCAGTTACTCTCCTCGTGGCTACACCTTC
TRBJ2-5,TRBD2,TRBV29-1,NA,CSAGGGNDGTQYF,TGCAGCGCCGGGGGAGGGAATGACGGGACCCAGTACTTC
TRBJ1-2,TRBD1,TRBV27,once,CASSPTGGFVYGYTF,TGTGCCAGCAGTCCTACAGGGGGCTTTGTCTATGGCTACACCTTC
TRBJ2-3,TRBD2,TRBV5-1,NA,CASSRGELTSGVNTQYF,TGCGCCAGCAGCCGAGGGGAATTGACTAGCGGGGTAAATACGCAGTATTTT
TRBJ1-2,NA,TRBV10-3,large,CAISYRAHGYTF,TGTGCCATCAGCTACCGGGCGCATGGCTACACCTTC
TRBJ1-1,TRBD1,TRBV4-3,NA,CASSQDRGRTEAFF,TGCGCCAGCAGCCAAGACAGGGGGCGGACTGAAGCTTTCTTT
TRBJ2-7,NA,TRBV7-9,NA,CASSLTGGQIYEQYF,TGTGCCAGCAGCTTGACAGGCGGTCAGATCTACGAGCAGTACTTC
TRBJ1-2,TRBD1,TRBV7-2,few,CASSLAWAGGSGYTF,TGTGCCAGCAGCTTAGCGTGGGCAGGGGGAAGTGGCTACACCTTC
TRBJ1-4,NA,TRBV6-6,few,CASSYSSGLKNEKLFF,TGTGCCAGCAGTTACTCGAGTGGCTTAAAGAACGAAAAACTGTTTTTT
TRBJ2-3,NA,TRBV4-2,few,CASSQGVVETDTQYF,TGTGCCAGCAGCCAAGGTGTAGTAGAAACAGATACGCAGTATTTT
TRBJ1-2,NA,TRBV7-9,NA,CASSLAGSSQGYTF,TGTGCCAGCAGCTTAGCGGGGTCAAGCCAAGGCTACACCTTC